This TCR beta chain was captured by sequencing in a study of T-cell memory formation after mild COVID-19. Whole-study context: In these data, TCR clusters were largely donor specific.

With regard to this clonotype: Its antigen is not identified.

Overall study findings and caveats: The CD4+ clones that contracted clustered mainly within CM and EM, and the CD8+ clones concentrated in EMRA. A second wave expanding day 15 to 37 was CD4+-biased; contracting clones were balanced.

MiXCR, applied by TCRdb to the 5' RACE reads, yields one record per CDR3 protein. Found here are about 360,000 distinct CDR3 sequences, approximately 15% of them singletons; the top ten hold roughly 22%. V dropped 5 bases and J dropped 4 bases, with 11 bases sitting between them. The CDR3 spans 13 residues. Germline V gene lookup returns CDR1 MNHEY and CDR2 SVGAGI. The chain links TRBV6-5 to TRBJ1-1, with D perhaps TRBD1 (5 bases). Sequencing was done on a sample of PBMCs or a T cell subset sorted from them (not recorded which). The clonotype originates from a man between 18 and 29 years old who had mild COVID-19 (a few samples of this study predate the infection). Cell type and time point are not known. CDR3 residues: CASSPSRATEAFF. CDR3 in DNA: TGTGCCAGCAGTCCAAGCAGGGCCACTGAAGCTTTCTTT.